The sequence of this TCR beta chain was determined in a study of blood T cell repertoires in COVID-19. Assay used: immunoSEQ multiplex PCR; TCRdb lists only in-frame clones, some missing. Among about 94,000 clones listed, roughly 84% were seen once. V shed 6 bases and J shed 5 bases, with 14 bases lying between them. Germline CDR1 and CDR2: MNHEY and SVGAGI. The CDR3 is made up of 15 amino acids. This receptor was taken from a man in his 60s with acute or convalescent COVID-19. The sample taken for sequencing was peripheral blood. The chain joins TRBV6-5 to TRBJ1-6, with D tentatively TRBD1 (5 bases). The chain's CDR3 is CASSLGTLNNSPLHF. The CDR3 bases are TGTGCCAGCAGCCTCGGGACTCTGAATAATTCACCCCTCCACTTT.